The 21 T cell receptor beta chains in this list originate from one sample, sequenced in a study of regulatory T cells in long-lasting Graves disease. Time point indicated: persistent/refractory GD, antithyroid drugs over 5 years with positive TRAb. Isolated PBMC RNA provided the starting material for the TCR library. Through Arm-PCR of CDR3 regions and iRepertoire HTBI primers, TCR beta libraries were built. One entry per CDR3 protein, called by TCRdb with MiXCR from the multiplex PCR reads. This sample has some 370,000 distinct CDR3 sequences, with roughly 20% found just once. The source was peripheral blood mononuclear cells (PBMCs), collected when the disease was refractory, from a patient treated with antithyroid drugs. These receptors were taken from a female donor with Graves disease.

In its sample, this clonotype is medium-sized (0.01 to 0.1%). The chain carries TRBV7-2 and TRBJ1-5; D gene unclear. The CDR3 sequence is 16 residues long. V lost 5 bases to trimming and J lost 4 bases, with 18 bases between them. Per the germline V gene, CDR1 is SGHTA and CDR2 is FQGNSA. This chain's CDR3 is CASSQEGPQVNQPQHF. CDR3 sequence (DNA): TGTGCCAGCAGCCAAGAGGGTCCGCAAGTAAATCAGCCCCAGCATTTT.

The chain joins TRBV29-1 to TRBJ2-2, with D perhaps assigned TRBD1 or TRBD2 (6 bases each). CDR1 is SQVTM, CDR2 ANQGSEA, per germline. The CDR3 is made up of 13 amino acids. Trimming took 7 bases from V and 5 from J, leaving 14 bases between them. CDR3 DNA: TGCAGCGGGGGGCAGGCGGGGACCGGGGAGCTGTTTTTT. This codes for CSGGQAGTGELFF.

Concerning this clonotype itself: A read error is possible here, since a much larger clone lies one base away. The CDR3: CACSYSLRRSFNSPLHF. The CDR3 DNA reads as TGTGCCTGCAGTTACTCTCTACGTCGAAGCTTTAATTCACCCCTCCACTTT. The V and J genes are TRBV6-5 and TRBJ1-6; D remains ambiguous. CDR1 MNHEY and CDR2 SVGAGI come from the germline V gene. The CDR3 is 17 residues long.

V is TRBV19 and J is TRBJ1-5; a possible D gene is TRBD1 (5 bases). Germline assignment: CDR1 LNHDA and CDR2 SQIVND (reference sequence). CDR3 size: 15 residues. Trimming took 1 base from V and 3 from J, leaving 10 bases between them. DNA of the CDR3: TGTGCCAGTAGTATAGGGCAGGGAAACAATCAGCCCCAGCATTTT. Amino acid sequence: CASSIGQGNNQPQHF.

This clonotype was seen a handful of times. The J gene is TRBJ2-6, the V gene TRBV10-3, with 10 positions matching TRBD1. Unmatched junction bases numbered 4, after V lost 2 bases and J lost 0 bases. CDR1 is ENHRY and CDR2 is SYGVKD in the germline V gene. The CDR3 loop spans 18 amino acids. Here the CDR3 reads CAISEEGQGTSGANVLTF. The CDR3 DNA sequence: TGTGCCATCAGTGAGGAGGGACAGGGGACCTCTGGGGCCAACGTCCTGACTTTC.

J is TRBJ1-5 and V is TRBV4-3; 7 bases line up with TRBD1. Germline assignment: CDR1 LGHNA and CDR2 YSLEER. J lost 3 bases, V lost 1 base, and 3 bases had no gene match. This CDR3 comprises 15 residues. CDR3 sequence (DNA): TGCGCCAGCAGCCAAGGGACAGGTCTCAATCAGCCCCAGCATTTT. Protein product: CASSQGTGLNQPQHF.

The sample holds a few counts of this clonotype. Its ends do not fully match the called genes, so a read error is possible. The V and J genes are TRBV2 and TRBJ1-4, with a weak D call TRBD1 (5 bases). CDR1 and CDR2 from the germline V gene are SNHLY and FYNNEI. There are 15 residues in the CDR3. The CDR3 sequence is CASTSGQGAGEKLLF. CDR3 DNA: TGTGCCAGCACGTCAGGGCAGGGTGCTGGTGAAAAACTGCTTTTT.

Turning to this clonotype: This may be a read error, as it is one base from a much larger clone. This rearrangement joins TRBV20-1 to TRBJ2-5, with 7 bases matching TRBD1. The CDR3 contains 14 residues. Germline V gene lookup returns CDR1 DFQATT and CDR2 SNEGSKA (reference sequence). CDR3 nucleotides: TGCGGTGCTAGTCCCGGGACAGTCCAAGAGACCCAGTACTTC. Translated: CGASPGTVQETQYF.

The chain combines TRBV4-1 with TRBJ1-1, with D hard to call. V gave up 4 bases and J gave up 12 bases, with 15 bases separating them. CDR3 length equals 12 residues. Germline assignment: CDR1 MGHRA and CDR2 YSYEKL. The CDR3 is CASSPWEGSTFF. The CDR3 DNA sequence: TGCGCCAGCAGCCCTTGGGAGGGATCGACTTTCTTT.

This clonotype was picked up many times. The CDR3 reads CAISGSSYEQYF. In DNA, the CDR3 is TGTGCCATCAGTGGGAGCTCCTACGAGCAGTACTTC. V usage is TRBV10-3 and J usage is TRBJ2-7; D remains unclear. The CDR3 length is 12 residues. Trimming shortened V by 4 bases and J by 0 bases, and 4 bases separated the two germline ends. Looked up from germline, CDR1 is ENHRY and CDR2 is SYGVKD.

The chain joins TRBV7-9 to TRBJ2-1, with 14 positions matching TRBD2. V lost 5 bases and J lost 4; bases outside the gene matches: 10. This CDR3 is 18 amino acids long. CDR1 is SEHNR and CDR2 is FQNEAQ in the germline V gene (reference sequence). The CDR3 spells CASSQTSGRAVFYNEQFF. For the CDR3, the DNA is TGTGCCAGCAGCCAGACTAGCGGGAGGGCGGTCTTTTACAATGAGCAGTTCTTC. The variable domain in full, completed from reference TRBV7-9 and TRBJ2-1, reads DTGVSQNPRHKITKRGQNVTFRCDPISEHNRLYWYRQTLGQGPEFLTYFQNEAQLEKSRLLSDRFSAERPKGSFSTLEIQRTEQGDSAMYLCASSQTSGRAVFYNEQFFGPGTRLTVL.

The rearrangement links TRBV12-5 to TRBJ1-5; D call uncertain. The V end lost 3 bases, the J end lost 7 bases, and 7 bases lay between the germline ends. Germline CDR1 LGHNT, CDR2 FRNRAP. This CDR3 spans 12 amino acids. The CDR3 here is CASGFFKQPQHF. CDR3 coding DNA: TGTGCTAGTGGTTTTTTTAAACAGCCCCAGCATTTT. Combining the CDR3 with reference TRBV12-5 and TRBJ1-5 gives the whole variable domain DARVTQTPRHKVTEMGQEVTMRCQPILGHNTVFWYRQTMMQGLELLAYFRNRAPLDDSGMPKDRFSAEMPDATLATLKIQPSEPRDSAVYFCASGFFKQPQHFGDGTRLSIL.

This sequence joins TRBV7-9 and TRBJ1-1; 7 bases are shared with TRBD1. Trimming took 5 bases from V and 5 from J; bases not matched to a gene: 11. Germline loops: CDR1 SEHNR, CDR2 FQNEAQ (reference sequence). The CDR3 sequence is 15 residues long. CDR3 protein: CASSKTDRSGTEAFF. CDR3 coding DNA: TGTGCCAGCAGCAAGACGGACAGGTCAGGGACTGAAGCTTTCTTT. Variable domain in full (rest from reference TRBV7-9 and TRBJ1-1): DTGVSQNPRHKITKRGQNVTFRCDPISEHNRLYWYRQTLGQGPEFLTYFQNEAQLEKSRLLSDRFSAERPKGSFSTLEIQRTEQGDSAMYLCASSKTDRSGTEAFFGQGTRLTVV.

The gene calls are TRBV7-9 and TRBJ1-1, with TRBD1 identical over 9 bases. This CDR3 is 17 amino acids long. J gave up 5 bases and V 1 base, and 11 bases lay outside the gene matches. Per the germline V gene, CDR1 is SEHNR and CDR2 is FQNEAQ (reference sequence). CDR3 region: CASSLGPPTGGETEAFF. For the CDR3, the DNA is TGTGCCAGCAGCTTAGGGCCCCCGACAGGGGGAGAGACTGAAGCTTTCTTT.

This chain links TRBV9 with TRBJ1-2; 8 bases are shared with TRBD1. Germline values: CDR1 SGDLS, CDR2 YYNGEE. The CDR3 runs 18 residues. V trimming: 4 bases; J trimming: 5 bases; junction bases outside the gene matches: 19. CDR3 nucleotide sequence: TGTGCCAGCAGCCCGGAATTAACTGGACAGGGAAGAGTGTATGGCTACACCTTC. It specifies CASSPELTGQGRVYGYTF. Full variable domain (missing parts from reference TRBV9 and TRBJ1-2): DSGVTQTPKHLITATGQRVTLRCSPRSGDLSVYWYQQSLDQGLQFLIQYYNGEERAKGNILERFSAQQFPDLHSELNLSSLELGDSALYFCASSPELTGQGRVYGYTFGSGTRLTVV.

This clonotype occurred many times. The chain employs TRBV7-8 and TRBJ2-7; D ambiguous. Germline V lookup: CDR1 SGHVS, CDR2 FQNEAQ. V was cut by 1 base and J by 3 bases, with 13 bases left in between. The length of the CDR3 is 15 residues. The CDR3 sequence is CASSLGVARSYEQYF. DNA of the CDR3: TGTGCCAGCAGCTTAGGGGTCGCCCGGAGCTACGAGCAGTACTTC.

The rearrangement uses TRBV5-5 and TRBJ2-7; TRBD1 matches 8 bases. Germline CDR1 SGHKS, CDR2 YYEKEE (reference sequence). This CDR3 is 16 amino acids long. V lost 4 bases, J lost 3 bases, and 12 bases stayed unmatched. The CDR3, as DNA: TGTGCCAGCAGCCGACAGGGGCAGAGGACTGGCTACGAGCAGTACTTC. Its protein product is CASSRQGQRTGYEQYF.

The table lists this clonotype with many counts. The chain joins TRBV2 to TRBJ2-7, with 10 bases that match TRBD2. This CDR3 is built from 13 residues. Germline assignment: CDR1 SNHLY and CDR2 FYNNEI. J was trimmed by 0 bases and V by 9 bases; bases with no gene match: 2. CDR3 DNA sequence: TGTGCCAGAAGGACTAGCGGCTCCTACGAGCAGTACTTC. Its protein product is CARRTSGSYEQYF.

V usage is TRBV20-1 and J usage is TRBJ1-2; no firm D call. CDR1 is DFQATT, CDR2 SNEGSKA, per germline (reference sequence). This CDR3 is 12 amino acids long. The V and J ends lost 6 bases and 8 bases respectively, with 16 bases between them. Written as DNA, the CDR3 is TGCAGTGCAGAAAAGATACGAAGGGGCTACACCTTC. Translating gives CSAEKIRRGYTF.

The chain carries TRBV6-2 or TRBV6-3 and TRBJ2-1; 11 bases are a match to TRBD2. Germline V CDR1 and CDR2: MNHEY, SVGEGT. The CDR3 is 16 residues long. The trim removed 2 bases at V and 3 bases at J, leaving 3 bases unmatched. The CDR3: CASSYPTSGSYNEQFF. The CDR3, as DNA: TGTGCCAGCAGTTACCCTACTAGCGGGAGCTACAATGAGCAGTTCTTC.

Here the CDR3 reads CASSIALARGTEAFF. The CDR3 DNA is TGTGCCAGTAGTATAGCTTTGGCGAGAGGCACTGAAGCTTTCTTT. The chain uses TRBV19 and TRBJ1-1, with no clear D. CDR3 length: 15 amino acids. V lost 1 base and J 4 bases, leaving 13 bases between the germline ends. Germline CDR1 and CDR2: LNHDA and SQIVND (reference sequence).